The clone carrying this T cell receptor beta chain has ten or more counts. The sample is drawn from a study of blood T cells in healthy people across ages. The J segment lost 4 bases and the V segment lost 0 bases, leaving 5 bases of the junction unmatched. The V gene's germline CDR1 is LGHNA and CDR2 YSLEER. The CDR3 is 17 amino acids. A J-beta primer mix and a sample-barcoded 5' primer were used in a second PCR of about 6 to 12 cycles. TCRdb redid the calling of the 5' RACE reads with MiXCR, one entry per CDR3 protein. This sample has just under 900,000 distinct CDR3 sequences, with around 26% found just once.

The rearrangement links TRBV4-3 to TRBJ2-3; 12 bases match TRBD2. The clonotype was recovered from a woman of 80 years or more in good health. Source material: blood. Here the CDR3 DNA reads TGCGCCAGCAGCCAAGATTATACTAGCGGGGGGTCAGATACGCAGTATTTT. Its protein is CASSQDYTSGGSDTQYF.